This T cell receptor (beta chain) emerged from a study of T-cell memory formation after mild COVID-19. This clonotype has just a few counts. Its matching antigen is unknown. Germline loops: CDR1 MDHEN, CDR2 SYDVKM. This CDR3 contains 14 residues. V lost 4 bases to trimming and J lost 3 bases; unmatched junction nucleotides: 4. 5'RACE, which relied on constant-segment primers, yielded TCR alpha and TCR beta cDNA libraries carrying sample barcodes and UMIs. Using its own MiXCR run on the 5' RACE reads, TCRdb lists one record per CDR3 protein. The sample lists about 260,000 distinct CDR3 sequences; approximately 8% were seen once. Overall study results and limits: Clones contracting across day 15 to 85 had a balanced CD4/CD8 profile; later expanding clones leaned CD4+. Memory sampled before infection contained some responding clones, suggesting cross-reactive memory joined. Most CD4+ clones that shrank were in CM and EM, while CD8+ ones turned up in EMRA.

The gene calls are TRBV28 and TRBJ2-7; 9 bases align to TRBD1. What was sequenced was PBMCs or a T cell subset sorted from them (not recorded which). The clonotype was recovered from a man aged 18 to 29 who had mild COVID-19 (a few samples of this study predate the infection). Cell type and time point are not known. The CDR3 DNA is TGTGCCAGCAGTTCTTACAGGGGGCTCTACGAGCAGTACTTC. It encodes CASSSYRGLYEQYF.